The rows below give T cell receptor beta chains drawn from one sample of a study of PD-1 blockade in classical Hodgkin lymphoma. Some clones are missing from TCRdb's copy, which holds only in-frame ones; the method was immunoSEQ multiplex PCR. The sample yields about 15,000 clones, roughly 89% seen once. This material consisted of CD8+ T cells from blood, taken before the fourth cycle of nivolumab. All receptors come from a human donor with classical Hodgkin lymphoma. The CDR3 runs from the conserved cysteine through the conserved F or W. A D gene is named only where the DNA matches it firmly. Only some rows state a clone size, as once, few, many or a class for expanded clones.

V gene	D gene	CDR3 length	clone size	J gene	CDR3 protein	CDR3 DNA
TRBV28	-	16	-	TRBJ1-2	CASSFPSGGLNYGYTF	TGTGCCAGCAGTTTTCCGTCGGGGGGTTTGAACTATGGCTACACCTTC
TRBV7-9	-	16	-	TRBJ2-1	CASSPTVDSTYNEQFF	TGTGCCAGCAGCCCAACGGTGGACAGTACTTACAATGAGCAGTTCTTC
TRBV18	-	14	-	TRBJ2-3	CASSRTNLGDTQYF	TGTGCCAGCTCACGAACGAACCTGGGAGATACGCAGTATTTT
TRBV27	-	14	-	TRBJ2-7	CASSLGGSSYEQYF	TGTGCCAGCAGTTTGGGAGGCAGCTCCTACGAGCAGTACTTC
TRBV7-3	TRBD2	15	-	TRBJ2-5	CASSFITGGPETQYF	TGTGCCAGCAGCTTTATTACGGGAGGGCCGGAGACCCAGTACTTC
TRBV27	TRBD2	15	once	TRBJ2-3	CASSRLAEITDTQYF	TGTGCCAGCAGCCGCCTAGCGGAGATCACAGATACGCAGTATTTT
TRBV10-3	TRBD2	18	-	TRBJ2-3	CAISDGLAGVVGTDTQYF	TGTGCCATCAGTGACGGCCTAGCGGGAGTCGTGGGCACAGATACGCAGTATTTT
TRBV28	-	14	-	TRBJ2-5	CASSLLAVRETQYF	TGTGCCAGCAGTTTGTTAGCTGTACGAGAGACCCAGTACTTC
TRBV5-6	-	15	-	TRBJ1-2	CASSLGQDENYGYTF	TGTGCCAGCAGCTTGGGACAAGACGAAAACTATGGCTACACCTTC
TRBV28	-	15	-	TRBJ2-1	CASSLADPSLNEQFF	TGTGCCAGCAGTCTCGCGGACCCGAGTTTGAATGAGCAGTTCTTC
TRBV13	-	14	-	TRBJ1-2	CASAITPLNYGYTF	TGTGCCAGCGCCATCACCCCTCTTAACTATGGCTACACCTTC
TRBV5-5	TRBD2	19	-	TRBJ2-2	CASSLGLAGGPANTGELFF	TGTGCCAGCAGCCTAGGACTAGCGGGAGGCCCCGCGAACACCGGGGAGCTGTTTTTT
TRBV28	-	16	-	TRBJ2-1	CASSSVRDTTYNEQFF	TGTGCCAGCAGCTCGGTCCGGGACACGACCTACAATGAGCAGTTCTTC
TRBV5-1	-	13	once	TRBJ1-2	CASSWNPNYGYTF	TGCGCCAGCAGCTGGAATCCTAACTATGGCTACACCTTC
TRBV11-2	TRBD1	15	-	TRBJ2-1	CASSLTTGTDNEQFF	TGTGCCAGCAGCTTAACAACCGGGACAGACAATGAGCAGTTCTTC
TRBV27	-	14	-	TRBJ2-7	CASSLSKLRDEQYF	TGTGCCAGCAGTTTATCGAAGTTACGGGACGAGCAGTACTTC
TRBV19	-	13	-	TRBJ1-1	CASSIWQNTEAFF	TGTGCCAGTAGTATCTGGCAGAACACTGAAGCTTTCTTT
TRBV7-8	-	14	-	TRBJ1-1	CASSLYGRSTEAFF	TGTGCCAGCAGCTTATATGGTCGAAGCACTGAAGCTTTCTTT
TRBV12-5	TRBD1	13	-	TRBJ2-2	CASGTGGTGELFF	TGTGCTAGTGGTACAGGGGGCACCGGGGAGCTGTTTTTT
TRBV2	-	15	once	TRBJ2-7	CASSVWAGEGNEQYF	TGTGCCAGCAGTGTGTGGGCAGGGGAAGGTAACGAGCAGTACTTC
TRBV27	-	15	once	TRBJ1-2	CASSLNGGHLYGYTF	TGTGCCAGCAGTTTAAACGGGGGACATCTTTATGGCTACACCTTC
TRBV28	-	16	-	TRBJ2-3	CASSLISDRDTDTQYF	TGTGCCAGCAGTTTAATCTCGGACAGAGACACAGATACGCAGTATTTT
TRBV2	TRBD2	16	-	TRBJ2-5	CASSLAGTSAGETQYF	TGTGCCAGCAGCCTGGCGGGGACTAGCGCTGGAGAGACCCAGTACTTC
TRBV7-9	-	15	-	TRBJ1-2	CAPRLGWIGGNGYTF	TGTGCACCCCGGCTGGGGTGGATAGGGGGAAATGGCTACACCTTC
TRBV5-1	-	14	-	TRBJ2-7	CASTDPQRPGEQYF	TGCGCCAGCACCGACCCCCAGCGACCGGGCGAGCAGTACTTC
TRBV2	-	12	-	TRBJ2-1	CASSPSLGEQFF	TGTGCCAGCAGCCCGTCTTTGGGTGAGCAGTTCTTC
TRBV19	-	15	-	TRBJ2-6	CASSIGVAGANVLTF	TGTGCCAGTAGTATTGGGGTTGCTGGGGCCAACGTCCTGACTTTC
TRBV7-8	TRBD2	18	-	TRBJ2-1	CASSFGVAGGGSYNEQFF	TGTGCCAGCAGCTTTGGAGTAGCGGGAGGGGGGTCCTACAATGAGCAGTTCTTC
TRBV5-8	-	14	-	TRBJ2-5	CASRHRDIQETQYF	TGTGCCAGCAGACACCGGGACATACAAGAGACCCAGTACTTC
TRBV5-6	-	16	once	TRBJ2-7	CASSLGRSGVRYEQYF	TGTGCCAGCAGCTTGGGGCGGAGTGGAGTTCGCTACGAGCAGTACTTC
TRBV19	TRBD2	15	-	TRBJ2-5	CASSMGTRGGETQYF	TGTGCCAGTAGTATGGGGACTAGGGGAGGGGAGACCCAGTACTTC
TRBV27	-	15	-	TRBJ2-7	CASSLSGPMPHEQYF	TGTGCCAGCAGTTTATCGGGACCCATGCCCCACGAGCAGTACTTC
TRBV19	TRBD1	14	-	TRBJ1-5	CASNPTGVMQPQHF	TGTGCCAGTAACCCGACAGGGGTGATGCAGCCCCAGCATTTT
TRBV9	-	15	-	TRBJ2-1	CASSVGPGEDNEQFF	TGTGCCAGCAGCGTAGGCCCGGGAGAGGACAATGAGCAGTTCTTC